These 27 T cell receptor beta chains were all obtained from the same sample, sequenced in a study of T cell changes during pregnancy in multiple sclerosis. The protocol was immunoSEQ multiplex PCR, while the TCRdb copy is restricted to in-frame clones and leaves out a portion. The sample records tens of thousands of clones, roughly 94% being singletons. Sequencing was performed on peripheral blood, taken in the second trimester of pregnancy. These receptors all come from a female donor in good health, enrolled as a control in a pregnancy study.

The gene calls are TRBV5-5 and TRBJ1-3; D uncertain. The germline CDR1 and CDR2 sequences are SGHKS and YYEKEE (reference sequence). V was clipped by 8 bases and J by 4 bases, with 16 bases between them. The CDR3 runs to 14 residues. CDR3 in amino acids: CASSDSSGGNTIYF. The CDR3 DNA is TGTGCCAGTTCGGACTCATCAGGAGGAAACACCATATATTTT.

The chain employs TRBV4-1 and TRBJ2-1; 9 bases map to TRBD2. V dropped 0 bases and J dropped 8; count of bases not matched to a gene: 8. The CDR3 contains 16 residues. In germline, CDR1 is MGHRA, CDR2 YSYEKL. The CDR3 loop is CASSQDLLAGRDEQFF. The CDR3, as DNA: TGCGCCAGCAGCCAAGATTTGCTAGCGGGGAGGGATGAGCAGTTCTTC.

The CDR3, as DNA: TGTGCCAGCAGGCCGGGGTACCCGGGAAACATTCAGTACTTC. It is translated as CASRPGYPGNIQYF. The V call is TRBV27, the J call TRBJ2-4, with D possibly matching TRBD2 (5 bases). Per germline, CDR1 MNHEY and CDR2 SMNVEV (reference sequence). This CDR3 is 14 amino acids long. Trimming pared 6 bases from V and 6 bases from J, leaving 15 bases between.

The CDR3 is CASREPGTGQETQYF. The CDR3 DNA sequence: TGTGCCAGCAGGGAACCCGGGACAGGGCAAGAGACCCAGTACTTC. The chain links TRBV2 to TRBJ2-5, with 9 bases aligning to TRBD1. CDR1 and CDR2 from the germline V gene are SNHLY and FYNNEI. The length of the CDR3 is 15 residues. V lost 6 bases, J lost 2 bases, and 7 bases stayed unmatched.

This clone was counted a single time. The chain couples TRBV7-9 to TRBJ2-1; 13 positions match TRBD2. V lost 5 bases, J lost 6 bases, and 4 bases stayed unmatched. The CDR3 loop spans 15 amino acids. Germline V gene data show CDR1 as SEHNR and CDR2 as FQNEAQ (reference sequence). CDR3 loop: CASSILAGGPNEQFF. In DNA, the CDR3 is TGTGCCAGCAGCATACTAGCGGGAGGGCCCAATGAGCAGTTCTTC.

This rearrangement joins TRBV19 to TRBJ1-1; the D is unclear. Trimming pared 6 bases from V and 0 bases from J, leaving 11 bases between. From germline, CDR1 is LNHDA and CDR2 SQIVND (reference sequence). The CDR3 sequence is 14 residues long. CDR3 in DNA: TGTGCCAGTAGCCCGACACTCTTGAACACTGAAGCTTTCTTT. Translated, it gives CASSPTLLNTEAFF. Variable domain in full (rest from reference TRBV19 and TRBJ1-1): DGGITQSPKYLFRKEGQNVTLSCEQNLNHDAMYWYRQDPGQGLRLIYYSQIVNDFQKGDIAEGYSVSREKKESFPLTVTSAQKNPTAFYLCASSPTLLNTEAFFGQGTRLTVV.

The CDR3 region has the DNA TGTGCCACCGGGAACCGGGGGTACAATGAGCAGTTCTTC. Translating it yields CATGNRGYNEQFF. This rearrangement joins TRBV6-1 to TRBJ2-1; TRBD2 might be the D (6 bases). Germline lookup yields CDR1 MNHNS and CDR2 SASEGT. V lost 10 bases and J lost 4, with 14 bases in between. The CDR3 has 13 residues.

V and J are TRBV25-1 and TRBJ1-5; the D gene is possibly TRBD1 (5 bases). V was pared by 2 bases and J by 9 bases, with 14 bases between. Per germline, CDR1 MGHDK and CDR2 SYGVNS. The CDR3 is made up of 14 amino acids. The CDR3 reads CASSEGGGMAPQHF. CDR3 in DNA: TGTGCCAGCAGTGAAGGTGGGGGGATGGCGCCCCAGCATTTT. Variable domain in full (rest from reference TRBV25-1 and TRBJ1-5): EADIYQTPRYLVIGTGKKITLECSQTMGHDKMYWYQQDPGMELHLIHYSYGVNSTEKGDLSSESTVSRIRTEHFPLTLESARPSHTSQYLCASSEGGGMAPQHFGDGTRLSIL.

This rearrangement joins TRBV7-9 to TRBJ2-3, with unresolved D. Trimming left V 5 bases short and J 0 bases short, with 6 bases between. This CDR3 contains 13 residues. Germline CDR1 is SEHNR and CDR2 is FQNEAQ (reference sequence). CDR3 amino acids: CASSTLSTDTQYF. The DNA for the CDR3 is TGTGCCAGCAGCACGCTAAGCACAGATACGCAGTATTTT.

This rearrangement joins TRBV29-1 to TRBJ2-2; maybe TRBD1 (5 bases). Germline CDR1 SQVTM, CDR2 ANQGSEA. V was clipped by 7 bases and J by 0 bases, with 9 bases between them. This CDR3 has 13 amino acids. CDR3 amino acids: CSGGAANTGELFF. CDR3 DNA: TGCAGCGGTGGGGCGGCGAACACCGGGGAGCTGTTTTTT.

The V gene is TRBV7-9, the J gene TRBJ1-4; 7 bases line up with TRBD1. From germline, CDR1 is SEHNR and CDR2 FQNEAQ (reference sequence). V dropped 3 bases and J dropped 8; count of bases not matched to a gene: 6. CDR3 size: 14 residues. Written as DNA, the CDR3 is TGTGCCAGCAGCTTCACAGGGGTTGGGGAAAAACTGTTTTTT. Translated, it gives CASSFTGVGEKLFF.

The chain is built from TRBV6-6 and TRBJ2-2; TRBD2 matches 8 bases. Germline values: CDR1 MNHNY, CDR2 SVGAGI (reference sequence). This CDR3 contains 16 residues. Trimming at V came to 2 bases and at J to 2 bases, leaving 4 bases not matched to a gene. CDR3 coding DNA: TGTGCCAGCAGTTACCCCAGCGGGGGAAACACCGGGGAGCTGTTTTTT. Translated: CASSYPSGGNTGELFF.

This chain uses TRBV18 with TRBJ1-1, with D possibly matching TRBD1 (6 bases). Trimming took off 2 bases at V and 1 base at J, with 11 bases between the two ends. This CDR3 has 15 residues. CDR1 is KGHSH and CDR2 is LQKENI in the germline V gene. The CDR3 DNA follows: TGTGCCAGCTCACCAGGGGCAGGGGCGAACACTGAAGCTTTCTTT. This codes for CASSPGAGANTEAFF. Drawing the rest from reference TRBV18 and TRBJ1-1, the complete variable domain is NAGVMQNPRHLVRRRGQEARLRCSPMKGHSHVYWYRQLPEEGLKFMVYLQKENIIDESGMPKERFSAEFPKEGPSILRIQQVVRGDSAAYFCASSPGAGANTEAFFGQGTRLTVV.

This clone was counted only a few times. The chain joins TRBV4-1 to TRBJ1-1, with D possibly matching TRBD1 (5 bases). Trimming removed 0 bases from V and 5 bases from J, with 7 bases in between. The CDR3 length is 13 residues. Germline CDR1 is MGHRA and CDR2 is YSYEKL. CDR3 sequence (DNA): TGCGCCAGCAGCCAAGACCCAGGGACTGAAGCTTTCTTT. It is translated as CASSQDPGTEAFF.

This chain links TRBV6-6 with TRBJ1-5, with TRBD1 identical over 7 bases. Germline V CDR1 and CDR2: MNHNY, SVGAGI (reference sequence). This CDR3 contains 13 residues. Germline trimming cut 6 bases from V and 4 bases from J; bases unmatched to any gene: 3. CDR3 nucleotide sequence: TGTGCCAGCAGATTACAGGGGAATCAGCCCCAGCATTTT. It specifies CASRLQGNQPQHF.

V and J are TRBV9 and TRBJ2-1; no firm D call. V gave up 0 bases and J gave up 6 bases, with 10 bases separating them. The germline V gene has CDR1 SGDLS and CDR2 YYNGEE. The CDR3 has 14 residues. The CDR3 bases are TGTGCCAGCAGCGTAGGGCGAGCGATCAATGAGCAGTTCTTC. Encoded protein: CASSVGRAINEQFF.

The genes are TRBV5-1 and TRBJ2-1; maybe TRBD1 (6 bases). Trimming pared 0 bases from V and 6 bases from J, leaving 13 bases between. The germline V gene encodes CDR1 SGHRS and CDR2 YFSETQ. The length of the CDR3 is 15 residues. The CDR3 region has the DNA TGCGCCAGCAGCTTGGCTGGGGGCGTTTTCAATGAGCAGTTCTTC. This encodes CASSLAGGVFNEQFF.

This chain links TRBV7-9 with TRBJ2-3; no clear D gene. Deletions cut 3 bases from V and 1 base from J, with 11 bases between. Germline V CDR1 and CDR2: SEHNR, FQNEAQ (reference sequence). CDR3 length: 15 residues. For the CDR3, the DNA is TGTGCCAGCAGCTTTAATAGCCCACGCACAGATACGCAGTATTTT. It translates to CASSFNSPRTDTQYF.

The V and J genes are TRBV4-1 and TRBJ2-7; D is undetermined. Trimming left V 1 base short and J 3 bases short, with 10 bases between. The V gene's germline CDR1 is MGHRA and CDR2 YSYEKL. This CDR3 region has 14 residues. Written as DNA, the CDR3 is TGCGCCAGCAGCCAAGGGCAAGTTGGCTACGAGCAGTACTTC. This codes for CASSQGQVGYEQYF.

V gene TRBV4-2 combines with J gene TRBJ2-1; D gene unclear. CDR3 size: 15 residues. Trimming pared 1 base from V and 6 bases from J, leaving 13 bases between. Germline V gene sequence: CDR1 LGHNA, CDR2 YNFKEQ. Here the CDR3 reads CASSQALGLSNEQFF. The DNA for the CDR3 is TGTGCCAGCAGCCAAGCGCTTGGGCTCTCCAATGAGCAGTTCTTC.

V usage is TRBV18 and J usage is TRBJ2-5; unclear D gene. Germline CDR1 and CDR2: KGHSH and LQKENI. The ends were cut back, 3 bases at V and 2 bases at J, with 7 bases in the middle. The CDR3 spans 13 residues. In DNA, the CDR3 is TGTGCCAGCTCACCCGGTCATCAAGAGACCCAGTACTTC. Translated, it gives CASSPGHQETQYF.

This chain joins TRBV19 and TRBJ2-3; 13 bases map to TRBD2. V lost 8 bases, J lost 10 bases, and 18 bases stayed unmatched. The V gene's germline CDR1 is LNHDA and CDR2 SQIVND (reference sequence). This CDR3 has 17 residues. In nucleotides, the CDR3 is TGTGCCAGTGCGACTAGCGGGAGGACCCACGAAAAGGATGCGCAGTATTTT. It specifies CASATSGRTHEKDAQYF. The variable domain in full, completed from reference TRBV19 and TRBJ2-3, reads DGGITQSPKYLFRKEGQNVTLSCEQNLNHDAMYWYRQDPGQGLRLIYYSQIVNDFQKGDIAEGYSVSREKKESFPLTVTSAQKNPTAFYLCASATSGRTHEKDAQYFGPGTRLTVL.

The V call is TRBV5-1, the J call TRBJ2-7; 11 bases map to TRBD1. The V gene's germline CDR1 is SGHRS and CDR2 YFSETQ. V lost 5 bases, J lost 7 bases, and 11 bases stayed unmatched. This CDR3 has 15 amino acids. Here the CDR3 DNA reads TGCGCCAGCAGATCCGGACAGGGGGCCGTCCGTGAGCAGTACTTC. Its protein product is CASRSGQGAVREQYF.

The rearrangement joins TRBV5-1 to TRBJ2-1; 7 nucleotides match TRBD1. CDR3 length equals 15 residues. The junction had 10 bases not matched to a gene; V was cut back by 2 bases and J by 8 bases. Germline V gene lookup returns CDR1 SGHRS and CDR2 YFSETQ. CDR3 residues: CASSFLEGASDEQFF. The CDR3 DNA sequence: TGCGCCAGCAGCTTCCTTGAGGGGGCTAGTGATGAGCAGTTCTTC.

This rearrangement joins TRBV7-9 to TRBJ1-1; D uncertain. Germline V gives CDR1 SEHNR, CDR2 FQNEAQ (reference sequence). V shed 6 bases and J shed 5 bases, with 16 bases lying between them. The CDR3 has 14 amino acids. The DNA for the CDR3 is TGTGCCAGCAGGTCCCTGAGGGAAGGGACTGAAGCTTTCTTT. Translation gives CASRSLREGTEAFF.

The gene calls are TRBV6-6 and TRBJ2-7; no clear D. The germline V gene encodes CDR1 MNHNY and CDR2 SVGAGI (reference sequence). This CDR3 is 12 amino acids long. V dropped 3 bases and J dropped 6 bases, with 9 bases sitting between them. The CDR3 is CASSYVGPEQYF. The CDR3 bases are TGTGCCAGCAGTTATGTGGGCCCCGAGCAGTACTTC.

V usage is TRBV5-4 and J usage is TRBJ2-2; D gene uncertain. The germline CDR1 and CDR2 sequences are SGHNT and YYREEE (reference sequence). The CDR3 covers 14 residues. V was clipped by 4 bases and J by 4 bases, with 11 bases between them. The CDR3 here is CASSALGPTGELFF. The CDR3 DNA is TGTGCCAGCAGCGCGCTGGGCCCCACCGGGGAGCTGTTTTTT.